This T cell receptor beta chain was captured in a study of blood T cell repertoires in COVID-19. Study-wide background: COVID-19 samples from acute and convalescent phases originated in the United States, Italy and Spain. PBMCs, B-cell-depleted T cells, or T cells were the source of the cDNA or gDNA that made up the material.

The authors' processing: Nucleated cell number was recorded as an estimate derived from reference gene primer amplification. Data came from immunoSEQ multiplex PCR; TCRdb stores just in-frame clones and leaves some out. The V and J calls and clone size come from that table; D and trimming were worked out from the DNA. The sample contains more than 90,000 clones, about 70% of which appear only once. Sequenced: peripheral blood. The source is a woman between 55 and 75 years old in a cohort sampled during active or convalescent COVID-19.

The CDR3 loop reads CASGFPRREAFF. The CDR3 DNA is TGTGCTAGTGGTTTCCCCCGGAGGGAAGCTTTCTTT. The rearrangement joins TRBV12-5 to TRBJ1-1; D gene unclear. The CDR3 length is 12 residues. Deletions cut 3 bases from V and 8 bases from J, with 10 bases between. The germline CDR1 and CDR2 sequences are LGHNT and FRNRAP.